The 30 T cell receptor beta chains below all came from one sample that was sequenced in a study of Ad26.COV2.S vaccination and SARS-CoV-2 variants. The assay was immunoSEQ multiplex PCR, and TCRdb's table has in-frame clones only and misses some. The sample has hundreds of thousands of clones, 75% to 95% seen once; the top ten hold approximately 12%. Noted treatment: roughly 19 received Ad26.COV2.S at low or high dose, single or two shots; 5 received placebo; per-sample allocation not given. Collection of samples fell on day 63 after the first vaccine or placebo injection. This specimen was peripheral blood, taken in a trial of Ad26.COV2.S vaccine versus placebo. These receptors were taken from a person between 18 and 60 years old who received the Ad26.COV2.S COVID-19 vaccine or a placebo.

The chain joins TRBV2 to TRBJ2-7; TRBD2 is a possible D gene (6 bases). CDR1 is SNHLY and CDR2 is FYNNEI in the germline V gene. The CDR3 covers 13 residues. V shed 6 bases and J shed 7 bases, with 16 bases lying between them. The CDR3 reads CASSGGVTREQYF. In nucleotides, the CDR3 is TGTGCCAGCAGCGGAGGGGTGACGCGAGAGCAGTACTTC.

The chain combines TRBV7-9 with TRBJ2-5; D perhaps matches TRBD1 (6 bases). The length of the CDR3 is 15 residues. V was cut by 5 bases and J by 0 bases, with 13 bases left in between. Germline CDR1 SEHNR, CDR2 FQNEAQ (reference sequence). The CDR3 bases are TGTGCCAGCAGCCCTCGTACAGGGAACCAAGAGACCCAGTACTTC. It encodes CASSPRTGNQETQYF.

This clone showed up just once. The rearrangement uses TRBV30 and TRBJ1-1; weak D call: TRBD1 (5 bases). Germline V CDR1 and CDR2: GTSNPN, SVGIG (reference sequence). This CDR3 has 15 residues. The V end lost 4 bases, the J end lost 1 base, and 16 bases lay between the germline ends. The CDR3 nucleotides read TGTGCCTGGACCCCTGGGTGGGGACCGAACACTGAAGCTTTCTTT. Translating it yields CAWTPGWGPNTEAFF.

The rearrangement joins TRBV10-1 to TRBJ2-1; 8 nucleotides agree with TRBD1. The V gene end was trimmed by 8 bases and the J gene end by 0 bases; junction bases not matched to a gene: 12. The CDR3 contains 17 residues. Germline CDR1 is WNHNN and CDR2 is SYGVQD (reference sequence). CDR3 coding DNA: TGCGCCAGCCATTCGGGACAGGCCCTGAGCTCCTACAATGAGCAGTTCTTC. Amino acids: CASHSGQALSSYNEQFF.

The CDR3 DNA reads as TGTGCCAGCAGTGCCCTAGCGGCGCTAGGCACAGATACGCAGTATTTT. It is translated as CASSALAALGTDTQYF. The chain is built from TRBV6-1 and TRBJ2-3; 7 bases map to TRBD2. Germline loops: CDR1 MNHNS, CDR2 SASEGT. This CDR3 is built from 16 residues. V lost 4 bases, J lost 1 base, and 8 bases stayed unmatched.

The chain joins TRBV9 to TRBJ2-7, with 10 bases aligning to TRBD2. V trimming: 3 bases; J trimming: 0 bases; junction bases outside the gene matches: 15. The CDR3 covers 19 residues. CDR1 is SGDLS, CDR2 YYNGEE, per germline. In nucleotides, the CDR3 is TGTGCCAGCAGCGACATACTAGCGGGACTAATAAGGAGCTCCTACGAGCAGTACTTC. Its translation is CASSDILAGLIRSSYEQYF.

The J gene is TRBJ1-1, the V gene TRBV5-1; D is uncertain. The CDR3 has 14 amino acids. V was shortened by 1 base and J by 2 bases, with 9 bases between the two germline ends. Germline V gene sequence: CDR1 SGHRS, CDR2 YFSETQ. This CDR3 reads CASSLNSGNTEAFF. The CDR3 region has the DNA TGCGCCAGCAGCTTGAACTCCGGAAACACTGAAGCTTTCTTT.

This chain uses TRBV15 with TRBJ2-4, with a weak D call TRBD2 (6 bases). V lost 5 bases, J lost 0 bases, and 14 bases lay in between. Germline V CDR1 and CDR2: LNHNV, YYDKDF (reference sequence). CDR3 length: 16 amino acids. In nucleotides, the CDR3 is TGTGCCACCAGCGAGGAATTAGCGGTAGCCAAAAACATTCAGTACTTC. Encoded protein: CATSEELAVAKNIQYF.

This chain links TRBV7-9 with TRBJ2-7; 10 bases agree with TRBD1. After removal of 5 bases from V and 2 bases from J, the junction contained 3 bases not matched to a gene. CDR1 and CDR2 (germline): SEHNR, FQNEAQ (reference sequence). This CDR3 comprises 14 residues. The CDR3 loop reads CASSVGQGAYEQYF. The CDR3 nucleotides are TGTGCCAGCAGCGTAGGACAGGGGGCCTACGAGCAGTACTTC.

The chain has TRBV2 and TRBJ1-1, with unresolved D. CDR3 length equals 16 residues. V shed 1 base and J shed 4 bases, with 16 bases lying between them. Germline loops: CDR1 SNHLY, CDR2 FYNNEI. CDR3 DNA: TGTGCCAGCAGTGAAGGGGAGCTGGGGTTTGGCACTGAAGCTTTCTTT. Translating gives CASSEGELGFGTEAFF.

The rearrangement uses TRBV27 and TRBJ2-2, with D possibly being TRBD1 (5 bases). Germline V gene sequence: CDR1 MNHEY, CDR2 SMNVEV (reference sequence). Trimming left V 6 bases short and J 0 bases short, with 8 bases between. CDR3 length: 14 amino acids. Here the CDR3 DNA reads TGTGCCAGCAGCGCAGGGACGAACACCGGGGAGCTGTTTTTT. Translated: CASSAGTNTGELFF.

This chain links TRBV28 with TRBJ2-3; 8 positions agree with TRBD2. From germline, CDR1 is MDHEN and CDR2 SYDVKM. CDR3 length: 16 amino acids. V was clipped by 2 bases and J by 1 base; unmatched bases: 5. The CDR3 DNA is TGTGCCAGCAGTTTACTAATAGCGGGACGCACAGATACGCAGTATTTT. Its translation: CASSLLIAGRTDTQYF.

The V and J genes are TRBV11-3 and TRBJ1-5, with D tentatively TRBD1 (6 bases). V lost 0 bases to trimming and J lost 7 bases, with 16 bases between them. Per the germline V gene, CDR1 is SGHNT and CDR2 is YENEEA. This CDR3 comprises 16 residues. CDR3 region: CASSLEGGFSEQPQHF. The CDR3 nucleotides are TGTGCCAGCAGCTTAGAGGGGGGCTTTTCAGAGCAGCCCCAGCATTTT.

Of note for this clone: A junction end diverges from the germline sequence, so it may reflect a read error. The chain joins TRBV18 to TRBJ2-1; 10 positions agree with TRBD2. This CDR3 contains 17 residues. CDR1 and CDR2 from the germline V gene are KGHSH and LQKENI. The CDR3 DNA reads TGTGCCAGCTCACGGTCGACTAGCGGGTATTCCTCCAATGAGCAGTTCTTC. It is translated as CASSRSTSGYSSNEQFF.

The V gene is TRBV6-5, the J gene TRBJ1-1; 10 bases align to TRBD1. Germline assignment: CDR1 MNHEY and CDR2 SVGAGI. The CDR3 length is 14 residues. V shed 11 bases, J shed 4 bases, and the junction held 10 bases outside the gene matches. This CDR3 is CAYSGRTGGTEAFF. The CDR3 nucleotides are TGTGCCTATTCCGGGAGGACAGGGGGCACTGAAGCTTTCTTT.

The rearrangement links TRBV12-3 or TRBV12-4 to TRBJ1-2; D is unresolved. The CDR3 length is 12 residues. Trimming left V 2 bases short and J 8 bases short, with 9 bases between. CDR3 nucleotide sequence: TGTGCCAGCAGTTTATCCGGAATCGGCTACACCTTC. It encodes CASSLSGIGYTF.

The CDR3 spells CASSTEGYEQYF. The CDR3 nucleotides read TGTGCCAGCAGCACTGAGGGTTACGAGCAGTACTTC. The chain uses TRBV7-9 and TRBJ2-7, with D maybe TRBD2 (5 bases). The CDR3 is 12 amino acids. Trimming took off 5 bases at V and 4 bases at J, with 9 bases between the two ends. CDR1 and CDR2 (germline): SEHNR, FQNEAQ (reference sequence).

The V gene is TRBV18, the J gene TRBJ2-7, with D hard to call. Deletions cut 1 base from V and 2 bases from J, with 9 bases between. Germline loops: CDR1 KGHSH, CDR2 LQKENI. The CDR3 extends over 14 amino acids. The CDR3: CASSPLPGTYEQYF. As DNA, the CDR3 is TGTGCCAGCTCACCACTACCAGGAACCTACGAGCAGTACTTC.

Worth noting for this clone: At the DNA level, this CDR3 is encoded by other sequences in the same sample as well. V is TRBV2 and J is TRBJ1-4; maybe TRBD1 (5 bases). The V gene's germline CDR1 is SNHLY and CDR2 FYNNEI. Deletions cut 2 bases from V and 7 bases from J, with 5 bases between. The CDR3 is 12 amino acids. CDR3: CASSEQGEKLFF. CDR3 DNA sequence: TGTGCCAGCAGTGAACAGGGTGAAAAACTGTTTTTT.

The rearrangement links TRBV11-2 to TRBJ1-4; 8 bases agree with TRBD1. This CDR3 spans 16 amino acids. V was pared by 1 base and J by 6 bases, with 7 bases of the junction left unmatched. Germline assignment: CDR1 SGHAT and CDR2 FQNNGV. The CDR3 nucleotides are TGTGCCAGCAGCTTAGGTCAGGGGGCGGAGGATGAAAAACTGTTTTTT. It is translated as CASSLGQGAEDEKLFF.

Only one count was recorded for this clone. The CDR3 nucleotides are TGTGCCAGCAGCCAAGTACCCATCACAGGGGCTGGGGCCAACGTCCTGACTTTC. Its protein is CASSQVPITGAGANVLTF. The chain carries TRBV3-1 (or the pseudogene TRBV3-2) and TRBJ2-6; 7 bases align to TRBD1. The CDR3 consists of 18 residues. CDR1 is LGHDT, CDR2 YNNKEL, per germline (reference sequence). V gave up 1 base and J gave up 2 bases; unmatched junction bases: 8.

The chain carries TRBV9 and TRBJ2-2; 7 nucleotides line up with TRBD1. There are 15 residues in the CDR3. Trimming removed 0 bases from V and 5 bases from J; junction bases left unmatched: 4. From germline, CDR1 is SGDLS and CDR2 YYNGEE. CDR3 DNA sequence: TGTGCCAGCAGCGTAGAGGGGGACAGTACCGGGGAGCTGTTTTTT. Translating it yields CASSVEGDSTGELFF.

The CDR3 reads CASSQESAGGETQYF. In nucleotides, the CDR3 is TGCGCCAGCAGCCAAGAATCAGCGGGAGGTGAGACCCAGTACTTC. The chain recombines TRBV4-3 with TRBJ2-5; 9 positions match TRBD2. The germline CDR1 and CDR2 sequences are LGHNA and YSLEER. Trimming at V came to 0 bases and at J to 5 bases, leaving 4 bases not matched to a gene. There are 15 residues in the CDR3.

The rearrangement joins TRBV25-1 to TRBJ2-5, with 11 bases aligning to TRBD2. V was pared by 3 bases and J by 0 bases, with 3 bases of the junction left unmatched. Per the germline V gene, CDR1 is MGHDK and CDR2 is SYGVNS. The CDR3 runs 16 residues. The CDR3 reads CASSEGTSGYQETQYF. Written as DNA, the CDR3 is TGTGCCAGCAGTGAGGGGACTAGCGGATACCAAGAGACCCAGTACTTC.

The chain combines TRBV9 with TRBJ2-1; D perhaps matches TRBD2 (6 bases). The CDR3 runs 15 residues. Germline values: CDR1 SGDLS, CDR2 YYNGEE. V gave up 0 bases and J gave up 6 bases, with 13 bases separating them. The CDR3 DNA reads TGTGCCAGCAGCGTAGGTACGGGAGCGGGCAATGAGCAGTTCTTC. This gives the protein CASSVGTGAGNEQFF.

The V gene is TRBV28, the J gene TRBJ2-1; TRBD2 matches at 14 bases. This CDR3 comprises 19 residues. Losses at the gene ends were 0 bases for V and 7 bases for J; bases not matched to a gene: 11. Germline CDR1 reads MDHEN; CDR2 reads SYDVKM. CDR3 coding DNA: TGTGCCAGCAGTTTATGGTGGCAGGGGGGGACTAGCGGGAGTAATGAGCAGTTCTTC. Protein product: CASSLWWQGGTSGSNEQFF.

The chain carries TRBV15 and TRBJ2-5, with TRBD2 matching over 12 bases. The germline gives CDR1 LNHNV, CDR2 YYDKDF (reference sequence). CDR3 length: 15 residues. V lost 0 bases to trimming and J lost 9 bases; unmatched junction nucleotides: 5. Written as DNA, the CDR3 is TGTGCCACCAGCAGAGATCGCGGGACTAGCGGGCCCCAGTACTTC. Amino acids: CATSRDRGTSGPQYF. Using reference TRBV15 and TRBJ2-5 for the parts outside the CDR3, the full variable domain is DAMVIQNPRYQVTQFGKPVTLSCSQTLNHNVMYWYQQKSSQAPKLLFHYYDKDFNNEADTPDNFQSRRPNTSFCFLDIRSPGLGDTAMYLCATSRDRGTSGPQYFGPGTRLLVL.

V usage is TRBV21-1 and J usage is TRBJ1-4. TRBV21-1 is a pseudogene locus. The length of the CDR3 is 10 residues. The CDR3 DNA reads as TGTGCCAGCAGCGCTCGGATATCGTTTTTT. Translated: CASSARISFF.

The chain uses TRBV5-1 and TRBJ2-5; a weak D match, TRBD2 (6 bases). Germline V CDR1 and CDR2: SGHRS, YFSETQ. The CDR3 consists of 16 residues. V lost 0 bases, J lost 1 base, and 13 bases lay in between. Here the CDR3 reads CASSLDPGVPQETQYF. CDR3 sequence (DNA): TGCGCCAGCAGCTTGGATCCGGGAGTCCCCCAAGAGACCCAGTACTTC.

The rearrangement joins TRBV27 to TRBJ2-7, with D tentatively TRBD2 (6 bases). Trimming took off 3 bases at V and 2 bases at J, with 11 bases between the two ends. The germline CDR1 and CDR2 sequences are MNHEY and SMNVEV (reference sequence). CDR3 length: 14 residues. CDR3 nucleotides: TGTGCCAGCAGTTTGAGTGGGGAGGCCTACGAGCAGTACTTC. Protein sequence: CASSLSGEAYEQYF.